These T cell receptor beta chains were read from a single sample in a study of post-analysis software for immune sequencing data. TCRdb redid the calling of the PCR reads with MiXCR, one entry per CDR3 protein. The repertoire holds more than 450,000 distinct CDR3 sequences, with 40% to 50% as singletons. Sequences were obtained from blood. These receptors originate from a girl between 5 and 17 years old with multiple sclerosis. CDR3s include the opening cysteine and the closing phenylalanine or tryptophan. A D gene is named only where the DNA matches it firmly. Expanded clones are given a class, and other clones once, few, many or no size at all.

TRBJ1-1 - - TRBV7-9 TGTGCCAGCAGCTTAAATTCAGGGGTCGGCTTCAAAGGTTTCTTT CASSLNSGVGFKGFF
TRBJ2-4 - - TRBV5-1 TGCGCCAGCAGCTACCGGGACTTGGGAAACATTCAGTACTTC CASSYRDLGNIQYF
TRBJ2-7 few - TRBV7-6 TGTGCCAGCAGCTTAGAGGGGCAGGGGGGTGAGCAGTACTTC CASSLEGQGGEQYF
TRBJ2-7 few TRBD2 TRBV4-2 TGTGCCAGCAGCCAAGAGTCTAGCGGGAGTTACGAGCAGTACTTC CASSQESSGSYEQYF
TRBJ2-7 few - TRBV6-5 TGTGCCAGCAGTCCCACGGATGGACGGACCTACGAGCAGTACTTC CASSPTDGRTYEQYF
TRBJ2-7 - - TRBV12-3/TRBV12-4 TGTGCCAGCAGTTTGGAGTTCTACGAGCAGTACTTC CASSLEFYEQYF
TRBJ2-7 few - TRBV6-5 TGTGCCAGCAGTTACTCGATCGGTCCCAGCGAGCAGTACTTC CASSYSIGPSEQYF
TRBJ2-4 few TRBD1 TRBV2 TGTGCCAGCAGCCGAAGGACAGGGGGCAATGACATTCAGTACTTC CASSRRTGGNDIQYF
TRBJ1-5 - - TRBV5-1 TGCGCCAGCAGCCCTGAAGGGGGTAACAATCAGCCCCAGCATTTT CASSPEGGNNQPQHF
TRBJ1-4 - - TRBV5-1 TGCGCCAGCAGCTTGGGCTTGGAAGGGGGAAAACTGTTTTTT CASSLGLEGGKLFF
TRBJ1-1 - TRBD1 TRBV29-1 TGCAGCGTCGCGCCCCCCAGGACAGGCCTGAACACTGAAGCTTTCTTT CSVAPPRTGLNTEAFF
TRBJ2-5 few - TRBV7-9 TGTGCCAGCAGCTCCCTGATAAGTCGGGAGACCCAGTACTTC CASSSLISRETQYF
TRBJ2-3 - - TRBV4-1 TGCGCCAGCAGCCAATCGGACAGCACAGATACGCAGTATTTT CASSQSDSTDTQYF
TRBJ2-7 - - TRBV12-3/TRBV12-4 TGTGCCAGCAGTTTGTGGCGGAAAGACTACGAGCAGTACTTC CASSLWRKDYEQYF
TRBJ2-7 - TRBD1 TRBV7-2 TGTGCCAGCAGCCGGGACAGGACTACCTACGAGCAGTACTTC CASSRDRTTYEQYF
TRBJ2-6 - TRBD1 TRBV9 TGTGCCAGCAGCTTTCTACCCGGGACAGAGACTCTTGGGGCCAACGTCCTGACTTTC CASSFLPGTETLGANVLTF
TRBJ2-2 - TRBD1 TRBV5-1 TGCGCCAGCAGCTTGAGGACAGGGGGTTCCGGGGAGCTGTTTTTT CASSLRTGGSGELFF
TRBJ2-5 few - TRBV5-1 TGCGCCAGCAGCTGGGGTCGGACTGGGCAAGAGACCCAGTACTTC CASSWGRTGQETQYF
TRBJ2-5 few - TRBV4-2 TGTGCCAGCAGCCAGGCGCTTACACACCAAGAGACCCAGTACTTC CASSQALTHQETQYF
TRBJ2-7 few - TRBV7-2 TGTGCCAGCAGCTTACGAAACAGCCCATTTAGCGAGCAGTACTTC CASSLRNSPFSEQYF
TRBJ1-2 - - TRBV6-1 TGTGCCGGCAGTGAATCTGGGGTGCGGGGGGATGGCTACACCTTC CAGSESGVRGDGYTF
TRBJ2-3 few TRBD2 TRBV7-2 TGTGCCAGCAGCCAAAGACCCGCCAGGACTAGCGGCACAGATACGCAGTATTTT CASSQRPARTSGTDTQYF
TRBJ2-1 - TRBD2 TRBV7-2 TGTGCCAGCAGCCTGGTAGCGGGGGCCCGTAGTGAGCAGTTCTTC CASSLVAGARSEQFF
TRBJ2-3 few - TRBV5-1 TGCGCCAGCAGCTTGGCCTCTAGAAGCGATACGCAGTATTTT CASSLASRSDTQYF